This T cell receptor (beta chain) was documented in a study of cytomegalovirus exposure and HLA in healthy donors. Study observations and caveats: Listed as cytomegalovirus-associated were 170 or so TCR beta chains. The majority of TCR sequences were rare, yet some public TCRs appeared in many donors. For presence/absence analyses, sequencing depth was assumed to be roughly uniform across donors.

The primer mix had 60 Vbeta and 13 Jbeta primers. Original data processing: In a later analysis, of 80 million or so unique beta chains, approximately 10 million appeared in at least two donors. The assay was immunoSEQ multiplex PCR, and TCRdb's table has in-frame clones only and misses some. That table supplies the V and J calls and clone size; D and trimming were determined from the DNA. In the table there are around 140,000 clones, around four fifths of which are singletons. This clone was seen just once. Its cognate antigen is unknown. Sequenced material: PBMCs. The clonotype was recovered from a woman aged 40 to 50 in good health and CMV-seronegative.

The CDR3 DNA is TGTGCCAGCAGGGTGACAGCCTCCTACGAGCAGTACTTC. Residues: CASRVTASYEQYF. The chain couples TRBV27 to TRBJ2-7, with TRBD1 as a possible D gene (5 bases). The CDR3 is made up of 13 amino acids. Germline-derived CDR1 and CDR2 are MNHEY and SMNVEV (reference sequence). The germline V and J ends were trimmed by 6 bases and 0 bases, with 9 bases remaining between them.